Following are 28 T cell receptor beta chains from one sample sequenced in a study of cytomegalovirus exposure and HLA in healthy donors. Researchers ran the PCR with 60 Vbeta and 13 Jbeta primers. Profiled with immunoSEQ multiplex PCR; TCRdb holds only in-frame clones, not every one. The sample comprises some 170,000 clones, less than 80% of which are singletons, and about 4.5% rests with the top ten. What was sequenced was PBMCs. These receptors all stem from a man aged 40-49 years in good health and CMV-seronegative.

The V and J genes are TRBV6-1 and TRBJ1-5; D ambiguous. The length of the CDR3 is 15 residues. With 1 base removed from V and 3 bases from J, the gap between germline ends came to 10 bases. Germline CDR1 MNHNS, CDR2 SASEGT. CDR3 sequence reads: CASSEGFAINQPQHF. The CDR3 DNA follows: TGTGCCAGCAGTGAAGGGTTCGCTATCAATCAGCCCCAGCATTTT.

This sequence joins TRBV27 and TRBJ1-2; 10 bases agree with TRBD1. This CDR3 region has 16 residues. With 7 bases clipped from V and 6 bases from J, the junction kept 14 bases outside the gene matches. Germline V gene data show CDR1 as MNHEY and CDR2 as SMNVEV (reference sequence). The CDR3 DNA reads TGTGCCAGCACCACAAGGGACAGGGGCCGTACCCATGGCTACACCTTC. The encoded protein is CASTTRDRGRTHGYTF.

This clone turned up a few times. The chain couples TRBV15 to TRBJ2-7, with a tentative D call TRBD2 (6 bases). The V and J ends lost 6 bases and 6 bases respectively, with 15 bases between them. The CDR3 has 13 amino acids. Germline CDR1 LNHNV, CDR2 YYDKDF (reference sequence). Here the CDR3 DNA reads TGTGCCACCAGGGACCCCATCGGGGGCGAGCAGTACTTC. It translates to CATRDPIGGEQYF. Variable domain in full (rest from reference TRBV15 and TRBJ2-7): DAMVIQNPRYQVTQFGKPVTLSCSQTLNHNVMYWYQQKSSQAPKLLFHYYDKDFNNEADTPDNFQSRRPNTSFCFLDIRSPGLGDTAMYLCATRDPIGGEQYFGPGTRLTVT.

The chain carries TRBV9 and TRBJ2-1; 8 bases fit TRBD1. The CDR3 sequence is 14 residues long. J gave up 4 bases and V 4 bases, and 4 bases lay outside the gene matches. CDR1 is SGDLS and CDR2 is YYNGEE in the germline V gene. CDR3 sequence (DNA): TGTGCCAGCAGCAAAGGACAGGGATACAATGAGCAGTTCTTC. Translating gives CASSKGQGYNEQFF.

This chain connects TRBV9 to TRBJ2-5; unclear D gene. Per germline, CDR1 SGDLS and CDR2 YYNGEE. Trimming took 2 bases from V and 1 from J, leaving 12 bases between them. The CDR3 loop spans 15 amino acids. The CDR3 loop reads CASSVGRNLQETQYF. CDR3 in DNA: TGTGCCAGCAGCGTGGGCAGAAACCTCCAAGAGACCCAGTACTTC.

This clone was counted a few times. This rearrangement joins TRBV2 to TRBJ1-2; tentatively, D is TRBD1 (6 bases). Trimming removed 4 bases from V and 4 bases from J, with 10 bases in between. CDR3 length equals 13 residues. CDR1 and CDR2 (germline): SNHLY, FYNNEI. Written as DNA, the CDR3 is TGTGCCAGCAGTGGGGGGCAGTCCTATGGCTACACCTTC. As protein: CASSGGQSYGYTF.

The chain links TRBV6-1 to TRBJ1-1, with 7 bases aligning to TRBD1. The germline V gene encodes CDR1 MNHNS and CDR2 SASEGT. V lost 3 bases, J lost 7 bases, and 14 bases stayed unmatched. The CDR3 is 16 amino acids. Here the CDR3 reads CASSDLDRWAFDEAFF. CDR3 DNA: TGTGCCAGCAGTGACTTGGACAGGTGGGCATTCGATGAAGCTTTCTTT.

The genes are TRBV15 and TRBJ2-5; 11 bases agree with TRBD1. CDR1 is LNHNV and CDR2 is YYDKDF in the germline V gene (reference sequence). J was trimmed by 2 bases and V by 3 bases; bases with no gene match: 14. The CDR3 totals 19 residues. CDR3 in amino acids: CATSSGGTGGYWAQETQYF. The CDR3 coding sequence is TGTGCCACCAGCAGCGGCGGGACAGGGGGATATTGGGCACAAGAGACCCAGTACTTC.

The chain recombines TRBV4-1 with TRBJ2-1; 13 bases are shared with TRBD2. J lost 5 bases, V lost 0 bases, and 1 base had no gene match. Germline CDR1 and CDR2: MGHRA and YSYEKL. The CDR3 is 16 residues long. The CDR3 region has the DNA TGCGCCAGCAGCCAAGAAGGACTAGCGGGGGACAATGAGCAGTTCTTC. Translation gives CASSQEGLAGDNEQFF.

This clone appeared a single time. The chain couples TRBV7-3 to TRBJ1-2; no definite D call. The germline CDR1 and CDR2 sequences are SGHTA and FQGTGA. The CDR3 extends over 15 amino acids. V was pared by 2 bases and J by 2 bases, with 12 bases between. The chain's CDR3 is CASSLFAGLNYGYTF. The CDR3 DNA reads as TGTGCCAGCAGCTTATTCGCAGGCCTAAACTATGGCTACACCTTC.

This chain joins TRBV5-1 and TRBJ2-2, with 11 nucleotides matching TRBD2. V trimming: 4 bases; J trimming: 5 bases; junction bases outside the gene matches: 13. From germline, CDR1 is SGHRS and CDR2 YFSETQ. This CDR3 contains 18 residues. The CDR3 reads CASSMLAGGLTGTGELFF. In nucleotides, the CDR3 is TGCGCCAGCAGCATGCTAGCGGGGGGCCTTACGGGGACCGGGGAGCTGTTTTTT.

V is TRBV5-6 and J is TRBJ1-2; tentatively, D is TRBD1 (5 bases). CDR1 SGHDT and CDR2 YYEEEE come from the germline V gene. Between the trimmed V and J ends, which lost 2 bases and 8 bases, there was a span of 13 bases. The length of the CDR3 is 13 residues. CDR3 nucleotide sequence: TGTGCCAGCAGCTTCCAGGGCTCGCGGGGCTACACCTTC. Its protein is CASSFQGSRGYTF.

CDR3 sequence reads: CASSPLFWGGDQETQYF. Here the CDR3 DNA reads TGTGCCAGCAGTCCCCTTTTTTGGGGAGGGGACCAAGAGACCCAGTACTTC. V usage is TRBV28 and J usage is TRBJ2-5, with 7 bases that match TRBD2. This CDR3 comprises 17 residues. Germline loops: CDR1 MDHEN, CDR2 SYDVKM. J gave up 0 bases and V 5 bases, and 12 bases lay outside the gene matches.

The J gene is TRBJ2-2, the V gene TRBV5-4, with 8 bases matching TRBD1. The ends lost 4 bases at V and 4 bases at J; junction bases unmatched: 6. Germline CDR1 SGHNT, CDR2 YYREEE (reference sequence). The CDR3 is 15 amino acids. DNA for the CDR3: TGTGCCAGCAGCGGATTGGACAGGGCCACCGGGGAGCTGTTTTTT. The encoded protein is CASSGLDRATGELFF.

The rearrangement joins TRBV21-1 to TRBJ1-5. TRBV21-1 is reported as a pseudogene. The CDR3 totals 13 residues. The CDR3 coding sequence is TGTGCCAGCAGCAAAGGAGCTAATCAGCCCCAGCATTTT. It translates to CASSKGANQPQHF.

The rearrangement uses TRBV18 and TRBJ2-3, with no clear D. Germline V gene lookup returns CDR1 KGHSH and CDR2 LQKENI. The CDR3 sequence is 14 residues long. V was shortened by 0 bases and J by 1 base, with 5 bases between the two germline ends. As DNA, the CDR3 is TGTGCCAGCTCACCACCCGAGGGCACAGATACGCAGTATTTT. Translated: CASSPPEGTDTQYF.

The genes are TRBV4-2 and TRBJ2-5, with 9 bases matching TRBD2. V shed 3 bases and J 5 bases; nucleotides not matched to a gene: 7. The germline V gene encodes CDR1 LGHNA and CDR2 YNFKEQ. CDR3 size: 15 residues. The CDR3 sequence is CASSQRGGQDETQYF. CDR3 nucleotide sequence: TGTGCCAGCAGCCAGCGGGGGGGCCAAGATGAGACCCAGTACTTC.

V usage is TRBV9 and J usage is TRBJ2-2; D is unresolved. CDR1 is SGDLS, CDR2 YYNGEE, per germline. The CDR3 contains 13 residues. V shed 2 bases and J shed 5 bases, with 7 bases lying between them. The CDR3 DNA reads TGTGCCAGCAGCGTCGCAGATACCGGGGAGCTGTTTTTT. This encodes CASSVADTGELFF.

The CDR3 coding sequence is TGTGCCAGCAGTACCAGGGACAGGGGAAAAGGAGCTAACTATGGCTACACCTTC. It codes for CASSTRDRGKGANYGYTF. V is TRBV25-1 and J is TRBJ1-2; 10 bases align to TRBD1. The CDR3 sequence is 18 residues long. Per the germline V gene, CDR1 is MGHDK and CDR2 is SYGVNS. V lost 5 bases, J lost 0 bases, and 12 bases stayed unmatched.

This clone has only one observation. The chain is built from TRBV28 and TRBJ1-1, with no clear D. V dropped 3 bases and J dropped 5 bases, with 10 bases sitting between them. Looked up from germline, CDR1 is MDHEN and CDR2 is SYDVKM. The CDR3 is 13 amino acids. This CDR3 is CASSLAEGTEAFF. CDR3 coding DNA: TGTGCCAGCAGTTTGGCTGAGGGAACTGAAGCTTTCTTT. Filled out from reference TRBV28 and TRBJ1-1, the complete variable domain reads DVKVTQSSRYLVKRTGEKVFLECVQDMDHENMFWYRQDPGLGLRLIYFSYDVKMKEKGDIPEGYSVSREKKERFSLILESASTNQTSMYLCASSLAEGTEAFFGQGTRLTVV.

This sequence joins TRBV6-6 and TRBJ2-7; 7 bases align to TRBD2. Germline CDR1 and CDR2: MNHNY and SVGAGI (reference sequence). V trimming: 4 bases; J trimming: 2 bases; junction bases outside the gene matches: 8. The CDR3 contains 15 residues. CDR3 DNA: TGTGCCAGCAGTTGGGCGGGGGTACCTGCCTACGAGCAGTACTTC. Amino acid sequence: CASSWAGVPAYEQYF.

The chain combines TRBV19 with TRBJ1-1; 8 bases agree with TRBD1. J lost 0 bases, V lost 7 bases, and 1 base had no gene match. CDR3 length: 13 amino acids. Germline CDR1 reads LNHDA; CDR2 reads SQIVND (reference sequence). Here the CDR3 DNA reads TGTGCCAGTACGGACAGGGTGAACACTGAAGCTTTCTTT. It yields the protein CASTDRVNTEAFF. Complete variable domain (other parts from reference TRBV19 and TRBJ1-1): DGGITQSPKYLFRKEGQNVTLSCEQNLNHDAMYWYRQDPGQGLRLIYYSQIVNDFQKGDIAEGYSVSREKKESFPLTVTSAQKNPTAFYLCASTDRVNTEAFFGQGTRLTVV.

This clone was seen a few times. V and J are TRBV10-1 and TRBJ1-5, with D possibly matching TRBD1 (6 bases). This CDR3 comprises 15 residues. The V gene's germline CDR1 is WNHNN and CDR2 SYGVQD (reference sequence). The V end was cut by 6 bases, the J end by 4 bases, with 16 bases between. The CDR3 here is CASRARQGNNQPQHF. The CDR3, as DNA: TGCGCCAGCAGGGCGAGGCAGGGGAATAATCAGCCCCAGCATTTT.

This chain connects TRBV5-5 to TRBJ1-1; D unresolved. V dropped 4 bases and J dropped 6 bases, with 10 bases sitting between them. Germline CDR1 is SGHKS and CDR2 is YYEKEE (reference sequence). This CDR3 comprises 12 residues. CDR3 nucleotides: TGTGCCAGCAGCCTCCCCCCGGCTGAAGCTTTCTTT. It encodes CASSLPPAEAFF.

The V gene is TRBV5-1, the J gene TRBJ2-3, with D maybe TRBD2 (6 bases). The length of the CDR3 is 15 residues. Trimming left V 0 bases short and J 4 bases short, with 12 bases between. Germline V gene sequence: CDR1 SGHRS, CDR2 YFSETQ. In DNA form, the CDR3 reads TGCGCCAGCAGCTTGGCCTCAGCGGGCGCAGATACGCAGTATTTT. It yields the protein CASSLASAGADTQYF.

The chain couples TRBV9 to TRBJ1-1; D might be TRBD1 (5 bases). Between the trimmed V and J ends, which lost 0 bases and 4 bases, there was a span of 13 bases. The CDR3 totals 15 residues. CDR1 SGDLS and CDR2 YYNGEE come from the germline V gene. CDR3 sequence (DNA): TGTGCCAGCAGCGTAGGTAGGGGCTCGCCCACTGAAGCTTTCTTT. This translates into CASSVGRGSPTEAFF. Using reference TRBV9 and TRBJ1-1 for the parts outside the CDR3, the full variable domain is DSGVTQTPKHLITATGQRVTLRCSPRSGDLSVYWYQQSLDQGLQFLIQYYNGEERAKGNILERFSAQQFPDLHSELNLSSLELGDSALYFCASSVGRGSPTEAFFGQGTRLTVV.

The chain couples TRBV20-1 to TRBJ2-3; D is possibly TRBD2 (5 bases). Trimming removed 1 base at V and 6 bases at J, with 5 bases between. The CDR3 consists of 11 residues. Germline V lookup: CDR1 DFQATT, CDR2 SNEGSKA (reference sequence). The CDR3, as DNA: TGCAGTGCTAGAGGAGGGGATACGCAGTATTTT. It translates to CSARGGDTQYF.

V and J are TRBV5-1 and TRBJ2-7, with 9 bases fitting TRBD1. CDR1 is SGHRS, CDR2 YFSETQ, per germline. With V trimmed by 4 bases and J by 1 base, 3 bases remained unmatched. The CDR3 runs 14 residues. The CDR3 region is CASSGQGMSYEQYF. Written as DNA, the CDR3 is TGCGCCAGCAGCGGACAGGGGATGTCCTACGAGCAGTACTTC.